What follows describes a single TCR beta chain. Method: immunoSEQ multiplex PCR; TCRdb's copy keeps in-frame clones and lacks some. Here the sample spans about 58,000 clones, 88% being singletons. This CDR3 is 14 amino acids long. The V end lost 6 bases, the J end lost 3 bases, and 14 bases lay between the germline ends. Germline values: CDR1 LNHDA, CDR2 SQIVND (reference sequence). The data were obtained in a study of OX40 agonist ivuxolimab in advanced cancers. The clonotype was recovered from an adult with an advanced solid tumor such as melanoma, head and neck, liver or kidney cancer. This chain joins TRBV19 and TRBJ2-5; D might be TRBD2 (5 bases). Sequences were derived from CD4+ or CD8+ T cells sorted from blood, sampled in a trial of the OX40 agonist ivuxolimab. CDR3 nucleotide sequence: TGTGCCAGTAGCGCCAACGGGCGGGAAGAGACCCAGTACTTC. Its protein is CASSANGREETQYF.